This T cell receptor (beta chain) originates from a study of blood T cells in healthy people across ages. Study-level points and caveats: Higher diversity, along with more naive CD4+ cells, distinguished long-lived donors from aged donors.

This clonotype was seen only a few times. Its specificity is not known. V gave up 5 bases and J gave up 5 bases, with 9 bases separating them. This CDR3 spans 12 amino acids. The authors ran a second PCR of about 6 to 11 cycles using a sample-barcoded 5' primer and a J-beta primer mix. MiXCR, run by TCRdb on the 5' RACE reads, gives a single entry per CDR3 protein. Altogether around 1.1 million distinct CDR3 sequences are present, more than 30% being singletons, with the ten largest covering around 13%. The genes are TRBV12-3 or TRBV12-4 and TRBJ1-1, with D unclear. This clonotype was obtained from a man aged 18 to 30 in good health. The sample consisted of blood. CDR3 residues: CASSPLRTEAFF. CDR3 sequence (DNA): TGTGCCAGCAGTCCATTGAGGACTGAAGCTTTCTTT.